A selection of T cell receptor beta chains follows, all from one sample in a study of tumor-infiltrating lymphocytes in primary liver carcinoma. TCRdb analysed the multiplex PCR reads with MiXCR anew, one entry per CDR3 protein. The table includes fewer than 40,000 distinct CDR3 sequences, around 66% detected once. The specimen sequenced was liver tumor tissue from sampling region 3. The source of these receptors is a woman in her 30s with primary liver carcinoma and hepatitis B virus infection. CDR3s include the opening cysteine and the closing phenylalanine or tryptophan. D genes are given only for firm matches. The size entry is marked missing in some rows and otherwise reads once, few, many or a size class.

cdr3_aa	cdr3_nt	d_call	j_call	clone_size	v_call
CASSMIYGATDTQYF	TGTGCCAGTAGTATGATTTACGGGGCCACAGATACGCAGTATTTT	NA	TRBJ2-3	NA	TRBV19
CASGMGTKAFF	TGTGCTAGTGGGATGGGTACTAAAGCTTTCTTT	NA	TRBJ1-1	NA	TRBV12-5
CASNPRTGFTGKLFF	TGTGCCAGCAACCCGCGGACAGGGTTCACAGGGAAGCTGTTTTTT	TRBD1	TRBJ2-2	NA	TRBV6-5
CAWKVSGASPGTQYF	TGTGCCTGGAAGGTCTCGGGCGCGTCCCCAGGGACCCAGTACTTC	NA	TRBJ2-5	NA	TRBV30
CASSYEHSSSCEQYF	TGTGCCAGCAGTTACGAGCACAGCAGCTCCTGCGAGCAGTACTTC	NA	TRBJ2-7	NA	TRBV6-5
CANSLDRGNEQFF	TGTGCCAACAGCTTGGATAGGGGCAATGAGCAGTTCTTC	NA	TRBJ2-1	few	TRBV5-8
CSARVAGAYNEQFF	TGCAGTGCTAGAGTGGCGGGAGCCTACAATGAGCAGTTCTTC	TRBD2	TRBJ2-1	many	TRBV20-1
CASSLFSGTEAFF	TGTGCCAGCAGCCTATTTAGTGGGACAGAAGCTTTCTTT	NA	TRBJ1-1	NA	TRBV28
CASSARTGFIGELFF	TGTGCCAGCAGTGCTCGGACAGGGTTCATCGGGGAGCTGTTTTTT	TRBD1	TRBJ2-2	once	TRBV6-5
CSAPRDYNDQFF	TGCAGCGCCCCTAGGGACTACAATGACCAGTTCTTC	TRBD2	TRBJ2-1	NA	TRBV29-1
CSVEEETGFSYDQYF	TGCAGCGTTGAAGAGGAGACAGGGTTCTCGTATGATCAGTACTTC	TRBD1	TRBJ2-7	NA	TRBV29-1
CASSLDQGDTQCF	TGTGCCAGCAGCTTAGATCAAGGAGATACGCAGTGTTTT	NA	TRBJ2-3	many	TRBV11-2
CASSSGLAGGEQFF	TGTGCCAGCAGCTCGGGACTAGCGGGAGGAGAGCAGTTCTTC	TRBD2	TRBJ2-1	many	TRBV11-3
CASSEATSSDYEQYF	TGTGCCAGCAGTGAGGCGACTAGCAGCGACTACGAGCAGTACTTC	TRBD2	TRBJ2-7	many	TRBV2
CSVGTSGSWAPYEKYF	TGCAGCGTGGGGACTAGCGGGAGTTGGGCCCCCTACGAGAAGTACTTC	TRBD2	TRBJ2-7	once	TRBV29-1
CAISETTAASAYNEQFF	TGTGCCATCAGCGAGACCACGGCAGCTAGCGCCTACAATGAGCAGTTCTTC	NA	TRBJ2-1	NA	TRBV10-3
CASSFATSGQETQYF	TGTGCCAGCAGCTTTGCGACTAGCGGACAAGAGACCCAGTACTTC	TRBD2	TRBJ2-5	many	TRBV11-2
CASSLGTSGDTDTQYF	TGTGCCAGCAGCTTGGGTACTAGCGGTGACACAGATACGCAGTATTTT	TRBD2	TRBJ2-3	many	TRBV5-4
CVSSFRTGTIRETQCF	TGTGTCAGCAGCTTTCGAACCGGGACTATCCGAGAGACACAGTGCTTC	TRBD2	TRBJ2-5	NA	TRBV11-2
CATRAGDSYNEQFF	TGTGCCACCAGAGCGGGGGACTCCTACAATGAGCAGTTCTTC	TRBD2	TRBJ2-1	many	TRBV6-1
CACGTSNTEASF	TGCGCCTGCGGTACTTCAAACACTGAAGCTTCCTTT	NA	TRBJ1-1	NA	TRBV7-9
CASSFGTAYSNQPQHF	TGTGCCAGCAGCTTCGGTACGGCTTATAGCAATCAGCCCCAGCATTTT	NA	TRBJ1-5	many	TRBV5-6
CASSPDPRLNSGELFF	TGTGCCAGCAGCCCCGATCCCCGATTGAACTCCGGGGAGCTGTTCTTT	NA	TRBJ2-2	NA	TRBV11-2
CSVETGSTAVFF	TGCAGCGTCGAGACAGGGAGTACTGCAGTTTTCTTT	TRBD1	TRBJ1-1	NA	TRBV29-1
CSVEDEHSSYEQYF	TGCAGCGTTGAAGATGAACACAGCTCCTATGAGCAGTACTTC	NA	TRBJ2-7	few	TRBV29-1
CTSSLRGANTEAFF	TGCACCAGCAGCTTGCGGGGCGCGAACACTGAAGCTTTCTTT	NA	TRBJ1-1	NA	TRBV5-1
CVGRTGTGWGFEQFF	TGTGTCGGCAGGACCGGGACTGGTTGGGGATTTGAGCAGTTCTTC	NA	TRBJ2-1	once	TRBV12-3/TRBV12-4
CASSKALGRPENYDQYF	TGTGCAAGCAGCAAAGCCCTAGGGAGGCCGGAAAACTACGACCAGTACTTC	NA	TRBJ2-7	NA	TRBV21-1
CATSSRGRGCKRWSNTEAFF	TGTGCCACCAGCTCTCGGGGCAGGGGGTGCAAGAGGTGGAGTAACACTGAAGCTTTCTTT	TRBD1	TRBJ1-1	NA	TRBV11-2
CASSPGQSNQPQHF	TGTGCCAGCTCACCCGGACAGAGCAATCAGCCCCAGCATTTT	NA	TRBJ1-5	many	TRBV18
CASSFGGQGNDEQYF	TGTGCCAGCAGTTTTGGGGGGCAGGGTAATGACGAGCAGTACTTC	NA	TRBJ2-7	NA	TRBV12-3/TRBV12-4
CAGSFWAGGVYEQYF	TGTGCCGGCAGTTTCTGGGCGGGGGGCGTGTACGAGCAATACTTC	TRBD2	TRBJ2-7	NA	TRBV28
CASSQVMILDQLQHF	TGTGCCAGCAGCCAAGTTATGATATTGGATCAGCTCCAGCATTTT	NA	TRBJ1-5	NA	TRBV4-2
CASSLGGAGFLYEQYF	TGTGCCAGCAGCTTAGGCGGGGCGGGGTTTCTCTACGAGCAGTACTTC	NA	TRBJ2-7	once	TRBV11-2